The subject of this entry is one T cell receptor beta chain. In the authors' workflow: Reference gene primers were amplified, and this amplification served to estimate nucleated cell counts. Clones were sequenced by immunoSEQ multiplex PCR, and TCRdb holds only the in-frame ones, with some missing. The V and J calls and the clone size are those of that table, but D and trimming were determined from the DNA. Among over 80,000 clones listed, over 70% were seen once. The record originates from a study of blood T cell repertoires in COVID-19. About the study: The study drew acute and convalescent COVID-19 samples from the United States, Italy and Spain. PBMCs, B-cell-depleted T cells, or T cells were the source of the cDNA or gDNA that made up the material.

This TCR came from a woman aged 55-69 years with acute or convalescent COVID-19. Sequenced input: peripheral blood.

CDR3 DNA: TGTGCCAGCAGCCCTCGGACAGGGTCAAATGAAAAACTGTTTTTT. Amino acids: CASSPRTGSNEKLFF. The chain employs TRBV5-4 and TRBJ1-4; 8 bases fit TRBD1. The CDR3 runs to 15 residues. The V gene's germline CDR1 is SGHNT and CDR2 YYREEE (reference sequence). V dropped 4 bases and J dropped 5; count of bases not matched to a gene: 7.